The TCR beta chain described here comes from a study of T cells in Graves' hyperthyroidism and ophthalmopathy. CDR1 and CDR2 from the germline V gene are MGHRA and YSYEKL. The ends lost 5 bases at V and 0 bases at J; junction bases unmatched: 10. The CDR3 totals 18 residues. Ophthalmopathy cases met thresholds of Clinical Activity Score at least 3, NOSPECS grade at least 4 and duration under 3 months. Clinical symptoms, serum thyroxine and TRAb, thyroid ultrasound and orbital computed tomography were used for the diagnoses. RNA transcripts yielded amplified TCR beta CDR3 regions. HTBI primers drove first-round RT-PCR of the TCR CDR3. MiXCR was run by TCRdb on the multiplex PCR reads, yielding one entry per CDR3 protein. The sample lists 640,000 or so distinct CDR3 sequences; 14% to 15% were seen once.

The chain joins TRBV4-1 to TRBJ1-1; 12 nucleotides match TRBD1. The source is a woman aged 40 to 49 with Graves' ophthalmopathy. The sequenced sample consisted of blood. The CDR3 loop reads CASSYPGTGGPLNTEAFF. The CDR3 region has the DNA TGCGCCAGCAGCTACCCGGGGACAGGGGGCCCACTGAACACTGAAGCTTTCTTT.